This is a list of T cell receptor beta chains from one sample in a study of radiotherapy plus CTLA-4 blockade in lung cancer. Generated by immunoSEQ multiplex PCR, the TCRdb table keeps only in-frame clones and is missing some. This sample has tens of thousands of clones; about 79% occur once, and the top ten carry under 4.5%. The source material was peripheral blood, sampled from a patient treated with radiotherapy plus ipilimumab. The receptors were sampled from a human donor with non-small cell lung cancer who had a partial response to radiotherapy plus ipilimumab. Some clones in this sample may be carry-over from other donors' samples. Both conserved end residues are part of each CDR3. D genes are given only for firm matches. Rows may omit the clone size; those that give it use once, few, many or a size class.

d_call clone_size j_call v_call cdr3_nt cdr3_aa
TRBD1 few TRBJ2-1 TRBV6-5 TGTGCCAGCAAATACCGGGACAGCTCCTACAATGAGCAGTTCTTC CASKYRDSSYNEQFF
TRBD2 NA TRBJ2-7 TRBV10-3 TGTGCCATCAGTGAGCCTTCAGGGAGGGATTACTACGAGCAGTACTTC CAISEPSGRDYYEQYF
NA NA TRBJ2-5 TRBV5-8 TGTGCCAGCAGCTTGGGTACAGACCAAGAGACCCAGTACTTC CASSLGTDQETQYF
NA NA TRBJ1-1 TRBV11-3 TGTGCCAGCAGCTTGCCGGGCGGCAGGGACATCGGCACTGAAGCTTTCTTT CASSLPGGRDIGTEAFF
NA NA TRBJ2-3 TRBV5-1 TGCGCCAGCTACTCCGGGAGTAGGGCAGATACGCAGTATTTT CASYSGSRADTQYF
TRBD2 once TRBJ2-7 TRBV7-2 TGTGCCAGCAGCTTAGGCGGGACTAACGAGCAGTACTTC CASSLGGTNEQYF
TRBD2 NA TRBJ2-1 TRBV7-3 TGTGCCAGCACCCTTACGGGAGGGCGTGGTGAGCAGTTCTTC CASTLTGGRGEQFF
NA NA TRBJ2-1 TRBV5-4 TGTGCCAGCAGCTCCGGAGGGGACAGAGCGAATGAGCAGTTCTTC CASSSGGDRANEQFF
NA few TRBJ2-7 TRBV5-6 TGTGCCAGCAGCCCAGCCGCAGGGACCTACGAGCAGTACTTC CASSPAAGTYEQYF
NA NA TRBJ2-1 TRBV29-1 TGCAGCGTTGAGAATCCGGCGGGGTTCTCCTACAATGAGCAGTTCTTC CSVENPAGFSYNEQFF
TRBD1 NA TRBJ2-4 TRBV19 TGTGCCAGTAGTACCCCGAGGACAGGGGAAAACATTCAGTACTTC CASSTPRTGENIQYF
NA NA TRBJ2-1 TRBV7-9 TGTGCCAGCAGCTCGGTCCCGAGCTCCTACAATGAGCAGTTCTTC CASSSVPSSYNEQFF
TRBD1 NA TRBJ2-5 TRBV5-5 TGTGCCAGCAGAAAGACAGGGGGGCAAGAGACCCAGTACTTC CASRKTGGQETQYF
NA few TRBJ1-3 TRBV7-2 TGTGCCAGCAGCTTCGAGTACACCATATATTTT CASSFEYTIYF
TRBD2 NA TRBJ2-5 TRBV19 TGTGCCAGTAGTACCAGCGGGAGGATCCAAGAGACCCAGTACTTC CASSTSGRIQETQYF
TRBD1 NA TRBJ1-5 TRBV9 TGTGCCAGCGCCCCCGGGACAGGACGAAGGAATCAGCCCCAGCATTTT CASAPGTGRRNQPQHF
TRBD1 few TRBJ2-7 TRBV10-1 TGCGCCAGCAGCTTGTCAGGACAGGTCCACGAGCAGTACTTC CASSLSGQVHEQYF
NA NA TRBJ2-5 TRBV29-1 TGCAGCGTTGGGCACGGGGAGACCCAGTACTTC CSVGHGETQYF
TRBD1 once TRBJ1-1 TRBV28 TGTGCCAGCAGTCCACGGACAGGGTCGGGCACTGAAGCTTTCTTT CASSPRTGSGTEAFF
TRBD2 once TRBJ2-7 TRBV7-3 TGTGCCAGCAGCTTAACGCCTAGCGGGTCCTACGAGCAGTACTTC CASSLTPSGSYEQYF
NA NA TRBJ2-3 TRBV7-3 TGTGCCAGCAGCTCAAGCCCGACGGGGGATACGCAGTATTTT CASSSSPTGDTQYF
TRBD1 NA TRBJ1-6 TRBV11-3 TGTGCCAGCAGCCTGACAGGGGATAATTCACCCCTCCACTTT CASSLTGDNSPLHF
TRBD1 NA TRBJ2-1 TRBV11-2 TGTGCCAGCAGCCAAGGAGGACAGGTTTACAATGAGCAGTTCTTC CASSQGGQVYNEQFF
NA once TRBJ1-1 TRBV7-8 TGTGCCAGCAGCCCCTACGCGTATCGGGTGAACACTGAAGCTTTCTTT CASSPYAYRVNTEAFF
TRBD2 NA TRBJ2-7 TRBV7-8 TGTGCCAGCAGCCCCCGGGGGACGGGGGGGGGCTATAACTACGAGCAGTACTTC CASSPRGTGGGYNYEQYF
NA NA TRBJ1-6 TRBV27 TGTGCCAGCGGCCTTTACGGGTCTGCAAATTCCCCCCTCCACTTT CASGLYGSANSPLHF
NA NA TRBJ1-1 TRBV4-1 TGCGCCAGCAGCCAGGGGGGGAGCAACACTGAAGCTTTCTTT CASSQGGSNTEAFF
NA NA TRBJ2-5 TRBV19 TGTGCCAGTAGTATGACAGGAAGAAAGACCCAGTACTTC CASSMTGRKTQYF
NA NA TRBJ1-5 TRBV18 TGTGCCAGCTCATTGACAGAAAACCAGCCCCAGCATTTT CASSLTENQPQHF
NA NA TRBJ1-2 TRBV7-9 TGTGCCAGCAGCTACAGGGCAGATAACTATGGCTACACCTTC CASSYRADNYGYTF
TRBD1 NA TRBJ2-7 TRBV7-2 TGTGCCAGCAGCTCCCCCGCGACAGGGGTTAGTTTCTACGAGCAGTACTTC CASSSPATGVSFYEQYF
TRBD1 NA TRBJ1-3 TRBV5-1 TGCGCCAGCAGCTTGTCCCCAACAGGGGTGGGCGGAAACACCATATATTTT CASSLSPTGVGGNTIYF
NA NA TRBJ2-7 TRBV7-2 TGTGCCAGCAGCCCCGAGCGAGTCAATCGTGACGAGCAGTACTTC CASSPERVNRDEQYF
NA NA TRBJ1-1 TRBV5-4 TGTGCCAGCAGCTTGCCACGCAGCGCTGAAGCTTTCTTT CASSLPRSAEAFF
TRBD1 NA TRBJ1-1 TRBV28 TGTGCCAGCAGTTCGCTTTCACAGGGGGCGCGTGAAGCTTTCTTT CASSSLSQGAREAFF
NA NA TRBJ2-7 TRBV7-3 TGTGCCAGCAGCCCCACAGGGATCAACGAGCAGTACTTC CASSPTGINEQYF
NA NA TRBJ1-2 TRBV5-5 TGTGCCAGCAGCTTGAGCGGGACACTTAAGAACTATGGCTACACCTTC CASSLSGTLKNYGYTF
NA NA TRBJ2-1 TRBV6-1 TGTGCCAGCAGTGAAGCGCTAGGGACTCTGCAGTTCTTC CASSEALGTLQFF
NA once TRBJ1-2 TRBV30 TGTGCCTGCCCCCTGGGGGGTCGACAAACTAACTATGGCTACACCTTC CACPLGGRQTNYGYTF
NA NA TRBJ2-7 TRBV15 TGTGCCACCAGCAGAGATCGAGTTGAGTACGAGCAGTACTTC CATSRDRVEYEQYF
NA NA TRBJ1-5 TRBV4-1 TGCGCCAGCAGCCAAGACCGGGGTTTGGGTGCCAATCAGCCCCAGCATTTT CASSQDRGLGANQPQHF
NA NA TRBJ1-2 TRBV28 TGTGCCAGCAAAAAGTCGGTCCCCTTTGAAGGCTACACCTTC CASKKSVPFEGYTF
TRBD1 once TRBJ2-3 TRBV9 TGTGCCAGCAGCGTAGAAGGACAGGGGTTAAGCACAGATACGCAGTATTTT CASSVEGQGLSTDTQYF
NA NA TRBJ1-5 TRBV7-2 TGTGCCAGCAGCGCCAGACAGTTTAGCAATCAGCCCCAGCATTTT CASSARQFSNQPQHF
TRBD1 NA TRBJ1-1 TRBV2 TGTGCCAGCAGTGCGACAGGGGGCGCGACTGAAGCTTTCTTT CASSATGGATEAFF
TRBD1 NA TRBJ1-2 TRBV6-5 TGTGCCAGCAGGACAGGGGGCTATGGCTACACCTTC CASRTGGYGYTF
TRBD2 NA TRBJ2-3 TRBV7-2 TGTGCCAGCAGCATGGGACTAGCCCGCACAGATACGCAGTATTTT CASSMGLARTDTQYF
TRBD1 NA TRBJ2-7 TRBV30 TGTGCCTGGACGGGTAGGGACAGGGTCTACGAGCAGTACTTC CAWTGRDRVYEQYF
TRBD2 NA TRBJ2-1 TRBV9 TGTGCCAGCAGCGTAGACCCAGCGGGGGGGGACAATGAGCAGTTCTTC CASSVDPAGGDNEQFF
NA NA TRBJ2-7 TRBV2 TGTGCCAGCAGTGGACTAGCCTACGAGCAGTACTTC CASSGLAYEQYF
TRBD1 NA TRBJ2-7 TRBV29-1 TGCAGCGCGGTAGGACAGGGTTCGGGCGAGCAGTACTTC CSAVGQGSGEQYF
TRBD2 NA TRBJ2-1 TRBV6-1 TGTGCCAGCAGTGTACTAGCGGGGGGTTACAATGAGCAGTTCTTC CASSVLAGGYNEQFF
TRBD2 NA TRBJ2-5 TRBV27 TGTGCCAGCAGTTTACAGAGCGGGGAAGAGACCCAGTACTTC CASSLQSGEETQYF
NA few TRBJ1-1 TRBV21-1 TGTGCCAGCAGCAAACGGTCGGGGGTTGAAGCTTTCTTT CASSKRSGVEAFF
TRBD2 NA TRBJ2-7 TRBV4-3 TGCGCCAGCAGCCAAGATCAGGGTAGCGGGCATGGGGACGAGCAGTACTTC CASSQDQGSGHGDEQYF